This T cell receptor (beta chain) was recovered during a study of T cell changes during pregnancy in multiple sclerosis. Only in-frame clones appear in the TCRdb table, and some are missing; sequencing was by immunoSEQ multiplex PCR. The sample has tens of thousands of clones, 92% seen once; the top ten hold 0.5% to 0.6%. V trimming: 1 base; J trimming: 1 base; junction bases outside the gene matches: 5. Germline V lookup: CDR1 MGHRA, CDR2 YSYEKL. The length of the CDR3 is 16 residues. The origin of this receptor is a female donor with multiple sclerosis, enrolled in a pregnancy study. V and J are TRBV4-1 and TRBJ2-3; 7 nucleotides match TRBD1. The sequences come from CD4+ T cells from peripheral blood mononuclear cells, collected after pregnancy. The CDR3 reads CASSQGDRGGTDTQYF. CDR3 DNA sequence: TGCGCCAGCAGCCAAGGGGACAGAGGAGGCACAGATACGCAGTATTTT.